Sequencing of this T cell receptor beta chain was carried out in a study of CD8+ T cells in alopecia areata. CD4+ cells underwent sorting into CD25+CD127- cells for about 5 patients. Individuals with alopecia areata gave both lesional scalp punch biopsies and peripheral blood for collection. Starting from PBMCs, sorting isolated CD4+ and CD8+ T cells. Reverse transcribed after extraction, RNA yielded cDNA as the sequencing template. Repertoires were generated with immunoSEQ multiplex PCR, while TCRdb's copy carries only in-frame clones and drops some. The sample shows about 37,000 clones, roughly half of them seen only once. Germline V CDR1 and CDR2: LGHNA, YSLEER. Between the trimmed V and J ends, which lost 2 bases and 0 bases, there was a span of 8 bases. This CDR3 contains 15 residues.

Sequenced input: CD4+ Tregs sorted from blood. V and J are TRBV4-3 and TRBJ2-1, with no clear D. The sequence derives from a human donor with alopecia areata. In nucleotides, the CDR3 is TGCGCCAGCAGCCAAACCCCAAGCTCCTACAATGAGCAGTTCTTC. It codes for CASSQTPSSYNEQFF.